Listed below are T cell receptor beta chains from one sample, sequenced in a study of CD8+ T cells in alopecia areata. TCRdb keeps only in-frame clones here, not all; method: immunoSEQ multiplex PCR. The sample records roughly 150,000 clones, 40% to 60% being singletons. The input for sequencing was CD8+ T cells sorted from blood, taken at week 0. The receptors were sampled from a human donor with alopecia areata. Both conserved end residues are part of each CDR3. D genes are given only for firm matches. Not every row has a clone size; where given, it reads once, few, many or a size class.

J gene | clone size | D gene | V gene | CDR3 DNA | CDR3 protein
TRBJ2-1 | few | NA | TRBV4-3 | TGCGCCAGCAGCCAAGCATCGGGGGCGCGCTACAATGAGCAGTTCTTC | CASSQASGARYNEQFF
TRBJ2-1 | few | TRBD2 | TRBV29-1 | TGCAGCGTTGATAGCGGGGCCTCCTACAATGAGCAGTTCTTC | CSVDSGASYNEQFF
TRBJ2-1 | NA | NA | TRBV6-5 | TGTGCCAGCAGTCCCGGGACGTTGTCCTACAATGAGCAGTTCTTC | CASSPGTLSYNEQFF
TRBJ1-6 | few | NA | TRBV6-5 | TGTGCCAGCAGTTACGGGTCTAATTCACCCCTCCACTTT | CASSYGSNSPLHF
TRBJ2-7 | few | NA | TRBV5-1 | TGCGCCAGCAGCTTGGGGGCATCGGACGAGCAGTACTTC | CASSLGASDEQYF
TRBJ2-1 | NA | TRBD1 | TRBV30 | TGTGCCTGGGTCCAACAGGGGGGCTCCTACAATGAGCAGTTCTTC | CAWVQQGGSYNEQFF
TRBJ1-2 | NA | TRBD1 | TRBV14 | TGTGCCAGCAGCCAGACAGGGGGCGCGAACTATGGCTACACCTTC | CASSQTGGANYGYTF
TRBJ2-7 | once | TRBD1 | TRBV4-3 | TGCGCCAGCAGCCAAGGGAGGACAGGGAGAGCCTACGAGCAGTACTTC | CASSQGRTGRAYEQYF
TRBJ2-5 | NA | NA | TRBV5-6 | TGTGCCAGCAGGACTCACGGGGACTCCAATCAAGAGACCCAGTACTTC | CASRTHGDSNQETQYF
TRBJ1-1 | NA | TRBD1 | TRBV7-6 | TGTGCCAGCAGCTTAGTCCGGAGGGGGCGAAACGCTGAAGCTTTCTTT | CASSLVRRGRNAEAFF
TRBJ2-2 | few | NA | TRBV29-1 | TGCAGCGTTGATAACACCGGGGAGCTGTTTTTT | CSVDNTGELFF
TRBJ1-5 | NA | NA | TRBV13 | TGTGCCAGCAGCTTAGGAGATCAGCCCCAGCATTTT | CASSLGDQPQHF
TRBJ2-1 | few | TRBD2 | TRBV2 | TGTGCCAGCACCGGGACTAGGTCCTACAATGAGCAGTTCTTC | CASTGTRSYNEQFF
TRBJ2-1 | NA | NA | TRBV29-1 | TGCAGCGTTGTGGGTGGGGCGGTTAGCTCCTACAATGAGCAGTTCTTC | CSVVGGAVSSYNEQFF
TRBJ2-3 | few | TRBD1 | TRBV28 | TGTGCCAGCGGTTACCGGGACAGGCTCACAGATACGCAGTATTTT | CASGYRDRLTDTQYF
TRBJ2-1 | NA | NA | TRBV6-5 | TGTGCCAGCAGTTCGAGGGGAGATGAGCAGTTCTTC | CASSSRGDEQFF
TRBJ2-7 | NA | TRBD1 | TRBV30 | TGTGCCTGGAGTTTCGGGACAGGGGACGAGCAGTACTTC | CAWSFGTGDEQYF
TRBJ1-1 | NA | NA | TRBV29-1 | TGCAGCGTTGAAGATTGGTCGGGACAGAACACTGAAGCTTTCTTT | CSVEDWSGQNTEAFF
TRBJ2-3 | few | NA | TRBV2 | TGTGCCAGCAGTGAATACACCGGAACACGCACAGATACGCAGTATTTT | CASSEYTGTRTDTQYF
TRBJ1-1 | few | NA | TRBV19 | TGTGCCAGTAGGGACGGGAACACTGAAGCTTTCTTT | CASRDGNTEAFF
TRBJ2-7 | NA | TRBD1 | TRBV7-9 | TGTGCCAGCAGCGGACGAGCGCGAGCAACCTGGACAGGGGAATACGAGCAGTACTTC | CASSGRARATWTGEYEQYF
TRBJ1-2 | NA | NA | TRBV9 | TGTGCCAGCAGCCCCCGTCAGTTGGGGGTCGATGGCTACACCTTC | CASSPRQLGVDGYTF
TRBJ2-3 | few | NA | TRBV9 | TGTGCCAGCAGGGGACCAGGGGCCCCTAACCCAGATACGCAGTATTTT | CASRGPGAPNPDTQYF
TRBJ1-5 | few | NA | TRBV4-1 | TGCGCCAGCAGCCAGTCACTAGAGGGTAAGCCCCAGCATTTT | CASSQSLEGKPQHF
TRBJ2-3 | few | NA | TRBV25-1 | TGTGCCAGCCCCCCCACGGAGACGCAGTATTTT | CASPPTETQYF
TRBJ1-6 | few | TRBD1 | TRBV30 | TGTGCCTGGAGGTCCCTGGGACAGCGTAATTCACCCCTCCACTTT | CAWRSLGQRNSPLHF
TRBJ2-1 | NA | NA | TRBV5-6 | TGTGCCAGCAGCCCAAGGACAGTGAGTTATGACAATGAGCAGTTCTTC | CASSPRTVSYDNEQFF
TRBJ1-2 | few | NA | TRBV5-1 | TGCGCCAGCAGCAGAGAAGGGAAACAGCACACCTTC | CASSREGKQHTF
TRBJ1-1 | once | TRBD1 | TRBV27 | TGTGCCAGCAGTCCGACAGGGGGAACGAACACTGAAGCTTTCTTT | CASSPTGGTNTEAFF
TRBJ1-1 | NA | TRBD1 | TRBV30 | TGTGCCTGGACCGAGGACAGGATGAACACTGAAGCTTTCTTT | CAWTEDRMNTEAFF
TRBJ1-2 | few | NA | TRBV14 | TGTGCCAGCAGCCAAGTGCCAACAAACTATGGCTACACCTTC | CASSQVPTNYGYTF
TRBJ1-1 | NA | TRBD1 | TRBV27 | TGTGCCAGCAGTTCTGGGACAGGGCGGAACACTGAAGCTTTCTTT | CASSSGTGRNTEAFF
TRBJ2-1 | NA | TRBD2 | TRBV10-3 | TGTGCCATCAGTGACGGACTAGCGGGTGTTGAGCAGTTCTTC | CAISDGLAGVEQFF
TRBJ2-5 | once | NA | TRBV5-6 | TGTGCCAGCAGCTTGGGGGCTCGGAAGACCCAGTACTTC | CASSLGARKTQYF
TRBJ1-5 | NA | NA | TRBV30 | TGTGCCTGGAGTGGGGGACAAAGCAATCAGCCCCAGCATTTT | CAWSGGQSNQPQHF
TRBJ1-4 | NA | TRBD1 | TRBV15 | TGTGCCACCAGCAGCACGACAGGGGTTGATGAAAAACTGTTTTTT | CATSSTTGVDEKLFF
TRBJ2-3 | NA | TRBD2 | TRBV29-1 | TGCAGCGCCGAGGTAGCGGGGGACTACACAGATACGCAGTATTTT | CSAEVAGDYTDTQYF
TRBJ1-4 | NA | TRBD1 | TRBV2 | TGTGCCACTTCAACAGGGGATAGAAATGAAAAACTGTTTTTT | CATSTGDRNEKLFF
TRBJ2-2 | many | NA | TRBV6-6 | TGTGCCAGCAGTTACCATTGGGGAACCACCGGGGAGCTGTTTTTT | CASSYHWGTTGELFF